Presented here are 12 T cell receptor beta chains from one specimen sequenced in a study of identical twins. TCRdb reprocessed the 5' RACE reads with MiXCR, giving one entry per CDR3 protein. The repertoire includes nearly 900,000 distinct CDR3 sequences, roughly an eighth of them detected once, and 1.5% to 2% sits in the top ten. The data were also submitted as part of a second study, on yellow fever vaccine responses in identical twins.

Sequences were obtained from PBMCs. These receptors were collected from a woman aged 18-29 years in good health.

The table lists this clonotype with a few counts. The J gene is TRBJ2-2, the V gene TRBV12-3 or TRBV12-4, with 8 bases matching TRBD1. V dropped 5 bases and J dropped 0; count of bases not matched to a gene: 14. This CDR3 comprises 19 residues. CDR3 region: CASSPPTSRGLANTGELFF. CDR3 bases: TGTGCCAGCAGTCCACCGACCAGCAGGGGGCTGGCGAACACCGGGGAGCTGTTTTTT.

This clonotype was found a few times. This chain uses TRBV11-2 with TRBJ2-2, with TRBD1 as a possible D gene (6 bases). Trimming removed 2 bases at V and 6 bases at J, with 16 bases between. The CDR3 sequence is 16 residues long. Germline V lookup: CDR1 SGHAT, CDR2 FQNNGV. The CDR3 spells CASSLPPYRAAGELFF. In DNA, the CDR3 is TGTGCCAGCAGCTTACCCCCCTACAGGGCGGCCGGGGAGCTGTTTTTT.

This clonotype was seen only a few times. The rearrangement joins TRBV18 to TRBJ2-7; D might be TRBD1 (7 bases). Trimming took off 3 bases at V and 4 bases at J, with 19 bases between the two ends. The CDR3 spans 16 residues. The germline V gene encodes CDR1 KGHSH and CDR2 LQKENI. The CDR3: CASSPQGGPGAYEQYF. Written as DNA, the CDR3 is TGTGCCAGCTCACCTCAGGGGGGACCCGGGGCGTACGAGCAGTACTTC.

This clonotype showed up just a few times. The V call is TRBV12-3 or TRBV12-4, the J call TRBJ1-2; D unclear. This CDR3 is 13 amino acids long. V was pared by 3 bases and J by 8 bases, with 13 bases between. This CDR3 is CASSLGWGGGYTF. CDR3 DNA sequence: TGTGCCAGCAGTTTGGGTTGGGGTGGGGGCTACACCTTC.

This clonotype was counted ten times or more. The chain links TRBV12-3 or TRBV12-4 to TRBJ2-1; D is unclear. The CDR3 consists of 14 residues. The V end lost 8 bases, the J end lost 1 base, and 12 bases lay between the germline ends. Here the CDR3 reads CASCGPPSYNEQFF. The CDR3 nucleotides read TGTGCCAGCTGTGGACCCCCTTCCTACAATGAGCAGTTCTTC.

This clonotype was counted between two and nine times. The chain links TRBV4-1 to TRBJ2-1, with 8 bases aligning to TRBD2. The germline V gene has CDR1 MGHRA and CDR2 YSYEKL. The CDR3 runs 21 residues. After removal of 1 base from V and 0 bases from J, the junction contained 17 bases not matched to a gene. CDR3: CASSQVDVWGSGTPSYNEQFF. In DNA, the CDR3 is TGCGCCAGCAGCCAAGTGGACGTGTGGGGTAGCGGGACCCCCTCCTACAATGAGCAGTTCTTC.

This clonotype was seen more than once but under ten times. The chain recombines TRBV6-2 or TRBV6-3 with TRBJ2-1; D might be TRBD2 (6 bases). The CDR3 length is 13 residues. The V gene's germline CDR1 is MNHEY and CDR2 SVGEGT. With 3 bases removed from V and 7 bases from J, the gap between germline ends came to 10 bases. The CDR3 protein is CASSYGDLNEQFF. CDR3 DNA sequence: TGTGCCAGCAGTTATGGGGACTTAAATGAGCAGTTCTTC.

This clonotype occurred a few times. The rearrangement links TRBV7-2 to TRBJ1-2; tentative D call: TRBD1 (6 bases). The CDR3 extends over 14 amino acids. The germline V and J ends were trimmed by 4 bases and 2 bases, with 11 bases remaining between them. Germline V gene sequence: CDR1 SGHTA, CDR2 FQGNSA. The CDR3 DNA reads TGTGCCAGCAGCTCCACCGACAGGAACTATGGCTACACCTTC. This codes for CASSSTDRNYGYTF.

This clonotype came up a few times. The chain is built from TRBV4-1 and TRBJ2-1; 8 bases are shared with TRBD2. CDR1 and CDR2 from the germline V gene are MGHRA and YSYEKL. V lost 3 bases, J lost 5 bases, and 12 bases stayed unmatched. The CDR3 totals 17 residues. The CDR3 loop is CASSHPKAGGWHNEQFF. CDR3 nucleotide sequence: TGCGCCAGCAGCCATCCCAAGGCGGGAGGTTGGCACAATGAGCAGTTCTTC.

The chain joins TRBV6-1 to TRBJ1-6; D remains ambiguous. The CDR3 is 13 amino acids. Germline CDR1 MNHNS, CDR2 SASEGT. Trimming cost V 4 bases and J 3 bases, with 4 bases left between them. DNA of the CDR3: TGTGCCAGCAGTGGACACTATAATTCACCCCTCCACTTT. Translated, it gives CASSGHYNSPLHF.

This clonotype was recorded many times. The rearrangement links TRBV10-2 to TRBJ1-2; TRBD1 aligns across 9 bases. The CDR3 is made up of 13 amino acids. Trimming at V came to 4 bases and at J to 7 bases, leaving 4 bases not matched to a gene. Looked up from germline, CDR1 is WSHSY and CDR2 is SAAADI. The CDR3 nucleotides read TGCGCCAGCAGTGGACAGGGGGGAGGTGGCTACACCTTC. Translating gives CASSGQGGGGYTF.

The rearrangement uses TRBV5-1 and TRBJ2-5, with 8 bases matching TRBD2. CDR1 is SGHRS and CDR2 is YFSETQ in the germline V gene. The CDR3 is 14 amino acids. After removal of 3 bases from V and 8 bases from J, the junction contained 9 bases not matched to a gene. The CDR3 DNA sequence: TGCGCCAGCAGCTCCGGGACTAGTGCAGAAACCCAGTACTTC. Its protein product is CASSSGTSAETQYF.